The 18 T cell receptor beta chains reported below all come from one sample, sequenced in a study of chemoradiotherapy in HPV16-positive cancers. Repertoires were generated with immunoSEQ multiplex PCR, while TCRdb's copy carries only in-frame clones and drops some. This sample yields around 19,000 clones, of which roughly 90% are seen a single time; 11% to 15% belongs to the top ten. The material was blood, obtained from a patient who underwent chemoradiotherapy. These receptors were collected from a human donor with HPV-associated anogenital cancer.

The chain has TRBV4-3 and TRBJ2-2, with 8 bases fitting TRBD2. The CDR3 loop spans 17 amino acids. Trimming took 0 bases from V and 1 from J; bases not matched to a gene: 4. The germline V gene encodes CDR1 LGHNA and CDR2 YSLEER. The CDR3 here is CASSQERGGLNTGELFF. DNA for the CDR3: TGCGCCAGCAGCCAAGAACGGGGGGGCTTGAACACCGGGGAGCTGTTTTTT.

The V gene is TRBV7-9, the J gene TRBJ2-2, with D possibly being TRBD2 (7 bases). This CDR3 comprises 15 residues. Trimming pared 3 bases from V and 7 bases from J, leaving 15 bases between. Germline CDR1 reads SEHNR; CDR2 reads FQNEAQ (reference sequence). The DNA of the CDR3 is TGTGCCAGCAGCTTGAGGGGGGGGCCGGACGGGGAGCTGTTTTTT. Translated, it gives CASSLRGGPDGELFF.

V is TRBV4-3 and J is TRBJ2-3, with a tentative D call TRBD2 (5 bases). The length of the CDR3 is 14 residues. V was pared by 0 bases and J by 5 bases, with 9 bases between. Germline lookup yields CDR1 LGHNA and CDR2 YSLEER. CDR3: CASSQDRGKDTQYF. Here the CDR3 DNA reads TGCGCCAGCAGCCAAGATCGGGGAAAAGATACGCAGTATTTT.

The chain recombines TRBV5-1 with TRBJ2-5, with D possibly TRBD1 on 5 matching bases. Germline CDR1 SGHRS, CDR2 YFSETQ. Trimming pared 0 bases from V and 3 bases from J, leaving 12 bases between. The CDR3 is 15 amino acids. In DNA form, the CDR3 reads TGCGCCAGCAGCTTGGTCGGCAGGGCAGAAGAGACCCAGTACTTC. As protein: CASSLVGRAEETQYF.

V usage is TRBV5-6 and J usage is TRBJ2-7; D not resolved. The length of the CDR3 is 12 residues. Germline-derived CDR1 and CDR2 are SGHDT and YYEEEE. Trimming removed 0 bases from V and 6 bases from J, with 7 bases in between. CDR3 coding DNA: TGTGCCAGCAGCTTGGTGATGGGCGAGCAGTACTTC. This codes for CASSLVMGEQYF.

The chain couples TRBV7-2 to TRBJ1-6; D is ambiguous. The CDR3 contains 17 residues. The ends were cut back, 5 bases at V and 4 bases at J, with 18 bases in the middle. The germline gives CDR1 SGHTA, CDR2 FQGNSA. The CDR3 DNA sequence: TGTGCCAGCAGCCCCCCGAGGCAGCTTAATTATAATTCACCCCTCCACTTT. Residues: CASSPPRQLNYNSPLHF.

V is TRBV18 and J is TRBJ2-2; D might be TRBD1 (5 bases). Germline V gene data show CDR1 as KGHSH and CDR2 as LQKENI. The CDR3 runs 15 residues. V lost 4 bases, J lost 4 bases, and 13 bases lay in between. The CDR3 here is CASSRRQPSTGELFF. The CDR3 nucleotides read TGTGCCAGCTCACGACGACAGCCGTCCACCGGGGAGCTGTTTTTT.

The CDR3 DNA is TGTGCCAGCAGGACGGGACAGACGATCGAAAGCTACACCTTC. Encoded protein: CASRTGQTIESYTF. The chain couples TRBV5-5 to TRBJ1-2; 7 bases match TRBD1. Looked up from germline, CDR1 is SGHKS and CDR2 is YYEKEE (reference sequence). This CDR3 has 14 residues. With V trimmed by 5 bases and J by 9 bases, 13 bases remained unmatched.

The chain is built from TRBV6-5 and TRBJ2-7, with 7 nucleotides matching TRBD2. The CDR3 length is 15 residues. Germline CDR1 reads MNHEY; CDR2 reads SVGAGI. With 0 bases clipped from V and 4 bases from J, the junction kept 6 bases outside the gene matches. In DNA form, the CDR3 reads TGTGCCAGCAGTTACTCTGGCGGGGGTGGGTACGAGCAGTACTTC. The encoded protein is CASSYSGGGGYEQYF.

V usage is TRBV2 and J usage is TRBJ2-3; TRBD2 aligns across 8 bases. The trim removed 7 bases at V and 2 bases at J, leaving 8 bases unmatched. The CDR3 has 15 amino acids. Germline assignment: CDR1 SNHLY and CDR2 FYNNEI. In DNA, the CDR3 is TGTGCCAGCACGGCTAGCGGGCCTAACACAGATACGCAGTATTTT. Its translation: CASTASGPNTDTQYF. Filled out from reference TRBV2 and TRBJ2-3, the complete variable domain reads EPEVTQTPSHQVTQMGQEVILRCVPISNHLYFYWYRQILGQKVEFLVSFYNNEISEKSEIFDDQFSVERPDGSNFTLKIRSTKLEDSAMYFCASTASGPNTDTQYFGPGTRLTVL.

The chain couples TRBV11-2 to TRBJ1-1, with 7 bases aligning to TRBD1. In germline, CDR1 is SGHAT, CDR2 FQNNGV. The junction had 10 bases not matched to a gene; V was cut back by 1 base and J by 5 bases. There are 16 residues in the CDR3. The CDR3 sequence: CASSLVSGQGVTEAFF. Written as DNA, the CDR3 is TGTGCCAGCAGCTTAGTTTCCGGTCAGGGGGTTACTGAAGCTTTCTTT.

The chain joins TRBV29-1 to TRBJ2-7, with TRBD1 matching 7 bases. CDR3 length: 15 residues. Germline CDR1 is SQVTM and CDR2 is ANQGSEA. After removal of 5 bases from V and 5 bases from J, the junction contained 15 bases not matched to a gene. CDR3 protein: CSVLGTETGNDEQYF. For the CDR3, the DNA is TGCAGCGTTCTGGGGACCGAGACAGGGAACGACGAGCAGTACTTC.

This chain connects TRBV29-1 to TRBJ2-5; no clear D. V lost 6 bases and J lost 0, with 5 bases in between. The CDR3 has 11 residues. CDR1 and CDR2 from the germline V gene are SQVTM and ANQGSEA. The chain's CDR3 is CSVGYQETQYF. The CDR3 DNA follows: TGCAGCGTGGGGTACCAAGAGACCCAGTACTTC.

This clone was seen once. The J gene is TRBJ2-1, the V gene TRBV5-1; 14 positions agree with TRBD2. The CDR3 totals 17 residues. With 2 bases clipped from V and 2 bases from J, the junction kept 3 bases outside the gene matches. CDR1 is SGHRS, CDR2 YFSETQ, per germline. The CDR3 DNA is TGCGCCAGCAGCTTAGCGACTAGCGGGGGGGCCTACAATGAGCAGTTCTTC. Its protein is CASSLATSGGAYNEQFF.

This clone was recorded once. The chain combines TRBV15 with TRBJ1-5; tentatively, D is TRBD1 (5 bases). The V end was cut by 0 bases, the J end by 7 bases, with 7 bases between. The germline CDR1 and CDR2 sequences are LNHNV and YYDKDF (reference sequence). This CDR3 has 13 residues. The CDR3 DNA sequence: TGTGCCACCAGCAGAGAGGGGGACCAGCCCCAGCATTTT. It yields the protein CATSREGDQPQHF.

The chain is built from TRBV4-3 and TRBJ2-3; either TRBD1 or TRBD2 may fit D (7 bases each). CDR1 is LGHNA and CDR2 is YSLEER in the germline V gene. V lost 4 bases and J lost 5, with 13 bases in between. The CDR3 consists of 14 residues. CDR3 residues: CASSPQGGGDTQYF. The CDR3 region has the DNA TGCGCCAGCAGCCCTCAGGGGGGGGGAGATACGCAGTATTTT.

The rearrangement uses TRBV11-2 and TRBJ1-1; TRBD1 matches 9 bases. Germline V lookup: CDR1 SGHAT, CDR2 FQNNGV. There are 17 residues in the CDR3. After removal of 5 bases from V and 0 bases from J, the junction contained 10 bases not matched to a gene. CDR3 nucleotide sequence: TGTGCCAGCAGCGCGTCCGGGACAGGGTATATGAACACTGAAGCTTTCTTT. Translating it yields CASSASGTGYMNTEAFF. Full variable domain (remainder filled in from reference TRBV11-2 and TRBJ1-1): EAGVAQSPRYKIIEKRQSVAFWCNPISGHATLYWYQQILGQGPKLLIQFQNNGVVDDSQLPKDRFSAERLKGVDSTLKIQPAKLEDSAVYLCASSASGTGYMNTEAFFGQGTRLTVV.

V usage is TRBV30 and J usage is TRBJ2-1; 7 positions agree with TRBD1. V lost 8 bases, J lost 0 bases, and 7 bases stayed unmatched. The germline CDR1 and CDR2 sequences are GTSNPN and SVGIG (reference sequence). There are 14 residues in the CDR3. The CDR3 loop is CAGTDMSSYNEQFF. The CDR3 DNA reads TGTGCCGGGACAGACATGAGCTCCTACAATGAGCAGTTCTTC.